The 14 T cell receptor beta chains in this list originate from one sample, sequenced in a study of blood T cells in healthy people across ages. With a J-beta primer mix and a sample-barcoded 5' primer, a second PCR ran 7 to 11 cycles. TCRdb used MiXCR to reprocess the 5' RACE reads, holding one entry per CDR3 protein. The repertoire holds around 800,000 distinct CDR3 sequences, with roughly 25% as singletons. The same data also went into a second study, on T cells of mothers and their children.

Material for sequencing was blood. The receptor set was obtained from a boy aged 5-17 years in good health.

This rearrangement joins TRBV30 to TRBJ2-3; 13 bases match TRBD2. Germline lookup yields CDR1 GTSNPN and CDR2 SVGIG (reference sequence). The CDR3 is made up of 16 amino acids. V lost 3 bases and J lost 5; bases outside the gene matches: 8. The CDR3: CAWRRLAGGWGDTQYF. In DNA form, the CDR3 reads TGTGCCTGGAGACGACTAGCGGGGGGCTGGGGAGATACGCAGTATTTT.

This sequence joins TRBV16 and TRBJ1-1; TRBD1 matches at 8 bases. The CDR3 is 16 amino acids. V lost 4 bases, J lost 3 bases, and 10 bases stayed unmatched. Germline CDR1 KGHSY, CDR2 FQNENV. The CDR3 region has the DNA TGTGCCAGCAGCCCAGGCCCAGGGGGCGTCGACACTGAAGCTTTCTTT. Translation: CASSPGPGGVDTEAFF.

The V and J genes are TRBV29-1 and TRBJ2-7, with D perhaps TRBD1 (6 bases). Deletions cut 5 bases from V and 5 bases from J, with 16 bases between. This CDR3 comprises 13 residues. Germline values: CDR1 SQVTM, CDR2 ANQGSEA. The CDR3 protein is CSVSMTRGHEQYF. CDR3 DNA sequence: TGCAGCGTTTCTATGACCAGGGGCCACGAGCAGTACTTC.

This clonotype was counted only a few times. A junction boundary mismatches the germline segment, possibly from a read error. This chain links TRBV7-9 with TRBJ2-5; 10 positions match TRBD2. Germline V gene data show CDR1 as SEHNR and CDR2 as FQNEAQ (reference sequence). The CDR3 covers 14 residues. DNA of the CDR3: TGTGCCAGCAGCGTAGCGGGGGGTTTCAGGACCCAGTACTTC. This codes for CASSVAGGFRTQYF.

The rearrangement uses TRBV6-1 and TRBJ1-1; D remains unclear. Germline values: CDR1 MNHNS, CDR2 SASEGT. The CDR3 covers 14 residues. Trimming stripped 1 base from V and 1 base from J, with 7 bases between. The CDR3 coding sequence is TGTGCCAGCAGTGAAGTGCCCGGGAACACTGAAGCTTTCTTT. It yields the protein CASSEVPGNTEAFF.

CDR3 sequence reads: CASSRTGTGSGYTF. For the CDR3, the DNA is TGTGCCAGCAGCCGGACCGGGACAGGGAGTGGCTACACCTTC. The V and J genes are TRBV7-6 and TRBJ1-2; the match to TRBD1 covers 9 bases. The CDR3 loop spans 14 amino acids. V was pared by 5 bases and J by 7 bases, with 8 bases of the junction left unmatched. Germline CDR1 is SGHVS and CDR2 is FNYEAQ.

The chain employs TRBV14 and TRBJ2-7; D is possibly TRBD2 (5 bases). Germline V CDR1 and CDR2: SGHDN, FVKESK. The V and J ends lost 3 bases and 6 bases respectively, with 15 bases between them. This CDR3 has 14 residues. The CDR3 here is CASSHPGGFREQYF. The CDR3, as DNA: TGTGCCAGCAGCCACCCGGGCGGGTTCCGCGAGCAGTACTTC. The variable domain in full, with the rest retrieved from reference TRBV14 and TRBJ2-7, is EAGVTQFPSHSVIEKGQTVTLRCDPISGHDNLYWYRRVMGKEIKFLLHFVKESKQDESGMPNNRFLAERTGGTYSTLKVQPAELEDSGVYFCASSHPGGFREQYFGPGTRLTVT.

This clonotype was seen only a few times. The genes are TRBV9 and TRBJ2-1; D remains unclear. Trimming cost V 4 bases and J 3 bases, with 17 bases left between them. Germline values: CDR1 SGDLS, CDR2 YYNGEE. The CDR3 has 16 amino acids. CDR3 DNA: TGTGCCAGCAGCCCCCGTCTTACCTTAGACTACAATGAGCAGTTCTTC. It translates to CASSPRLTLDYNEQFF.

This clonotype appeared a few times. The chain carries TRBV20-1 and TRBJ2-7; 7 nucleotides align to TRBD1. CDR1 DFQATT and CDR2 SNEGSKA come from the germline V gene (reference sequence). The CDR3 extends over 12 amino acids. J lost 6 bases, V lost 3 bases, and 5 bases had no gene match. Here the CDR3 reads CSARAGGREQYF. The DNA of the CDR3 is TGCAGTGCTAGGGCAGGGGGTCGCGAGCAGTACTTC.

The chain has TRBV10-2 and TRBJ1-3; unclear D gene. With 8 bases removed from V and 0 bases from J, the gap between germline ends came to 8 bases. The CDR3 is 13 residues long. Per the germline V gene, CDR1 is WSHSY and CDR2 is SAAADI. The CDR3 bases are TGCGCCAGCGGGTCCTCCTCTGGAAACACCATATATTTT. As protein: CASGSSSGNTIYF.

CDR3 region: CASSPGWGEKLFF. The CDR3 nucleotides read TGTGCCAGCAGCCCCGGGTGGGGTGAAAAACTGTTTTTT. This chain joins TRBV3-1 and TRBJ1-4; D not certain. CDR3 size: 13 residues. Trimming cost V 4 bases and J 7 bases, with 10 bases left between them. CDR1 and CDR2 from the germline V gene are LGHDT and YNNKEL (reference sequence).

The chain is built from TRBV6-1 and TRBJ1-2; D is ambiguous. CDR1 and CDR2 from the germline V gene are MNHNS and SASEGT. Trimming took 6 bases from V and 5 from J, leaving 10 bases between them. CDR3 length: 12 residues. CDR3 loop: CASRPDGYGYTF. As DNA, the CDR3 is TGTGCCAGCAGACCGGACGGGTATGGCTACACCTTC.

This clonotype was counted a few times. This chain joins TRBV5-1 and TRBJ2-7, with 8 bases aligning to TRBD1. The CDR3 consists of 15 residues. Germline CDR1 and CDR2: SGHRS and YFSETQ. The V and J ends lost 4 bases and 3 bases, in that order; junction bases with no gene match: 9. The CDR3 DNA reads as TGCGCCAGCAGCGCCTCCGGGACAGGAGTCTACGAGCAGTACTTC. Amino acid sequence: CASSASGTGVYEQYF.

In this sample, this clonotype turned up a few times. The chain has TRBV5-1 and TRBJ1-4, with 7 positions matching TRBD1. Germline CDR1 is SGHRS and CDR2 is YFSETQ. With V trimmed by 1 base and J by 7 bases, 10 bases remained unmatched. This CDR3 is built from 16 residues. In DNA, the CDR3 is TGCGCCAGCAGCTTGCTCTCCGGGACAGTCGTTGAAAAACTGTTTTTT. Amino acids: CASSLLSGTVVEKLFF.